These 16 T cell receptor beta chains were sequenced from one sample in a study of T cell changes during pregnancy in multiple sclerosis. TCRdb's table, derived via immunoSEQ multiplex PCR, lists solely in-frame clones and lacks some. The top ten clones hold about 3% of a sample with about 100,000 clones, approximately 91% of them seen once. The sequences come from peripheral blood, collected after pregnancy. These receptors all stem from a female donor with multiple sclerosis, enrolled in a pregnancy study.

The V and J genes are TRBV5-4 and TRBJ1-2, with TRBD1 matching 9 bases. V trimming: 4 bases; J trimming: 6 bases; junction bases outside the gene matches: 7. Germline V CDR1 and CDR2: SGHNT, YYREEE (reference sequence). The CDR3 is 14 amino acids. In DNA, the CDR3 is TGTGCCAGCAGCCTTGGGACAGGGTTGGATGGCTACACCTTC. Encoded protein: CASSLGTGLDGYTF.

J is TRBJ1-5 and V is TRBV9; D may be TRBD1 (5 bases). Trimming stripped 0 bases from V and 3 bases from J, with 10 bases between. This CDR3 comprises 15 residues. The germline gives CDR1 SGDLS, CDR2 YYNGEE. The CDR3 loop is CASSVDDGANQPQHF. The CDR3 bases are TGTGCCAGCAGCGTAGATGATGGGGCCAATCAGCCCCAGCATTTT.

Concerning this clone: The same CDR3 also results from other DNA sequences found in this sample. The V and J genes are TRBV2 and TRBJ2-5, with unresolved D. The germline gives CDR1 SNHLY, CDR2 FYNNEI. V lost 1 base and J lost 5, with 5 bases in between. This CDR3 spans 12 amino acids. CDR3 bases: TGTGCCAGCAGTGAAGTCAGGGAGACCCAGTACTTC. Its protein is CASSEVRETQYF.

This chain links TRBV7-6 with TRBJ2-5; 11 bases match TRBD2. Germline trimming cut 5 bases from V and 1 base from J; bases unmatched to any gene: 9. Per the germline V gene, CDR1 is SGHVS and CDR2 is FNYEAQ. The CDR3 sequence is 17 residues long. CDR3 loop: CASSLKLAGGPQETQYF. CDR3 nucleotides: TGTGCCAGCAGCCTCAAGCTAGCGGGGGGCCCCCAAGAGACCCAGTACTTC.

The chain is built from TRBV7-8 and TRBJ2-1; 8 nucleotides agree with TRBD2. This CDR3 spans 14 amino acids. V gave up 2 bases and J gave up 8 bases; unmatched junction bases: 5. Germline V gene lookup returns CDR1 SGHVS and CDR2 FQNEAQ. The CDR3 sequence: CASSLSGGWDEQFF. The CDR3, as DNA: TGTGCCAGCAGCTTAAGCGGGGGCTGGGATGAGCAGTTCTTC.

V and J are TRBV25-1 and TRBJ1-6; D not resolved. Trimming removed 0 bases from V and 8 bases from J, with 8 bases in between. This CDR3 has 14 residues. Germline CDR1 and CDR2: MGHDK and SYGVNS. The DNA of the CDR3 is TGTGCCAGCAGTGAATATGCAGCGGATTCACCCCTCCACTTT. Residues: CASSEYAADSPLHF.

This clone showed up just a few times. The chain couples TRBV30 to TRBJ1-4; possible D gene TRBD1, 6 bases. V was cut by 2 bases and J by 5 bases, with 15 bases left in between. The CDR3 covers 15 residues. Germline loops: CDR1 GTSNPN, CDR2 SVGIG (reference sequence). The CDR3 coding sequence is TGTGCCTGGAGTAAATCAGGGGCGGTAAATGAAAAACTGTTTTTT. Protein: CAWSKSGAVNEKLFF.

CDR3 residues: CASSTGTGPTEAFF. Here the CDR3 DNA reads TGTGCCAGCAGCACCGGGACAGGGCCCACTGAAGCTTTCTTT. The rearrangement uses TRBV7-9 and TRBJ1-1; 9 bases match TRBD1. Germline V lookup: CDR1 SEHNR, CDR2 FQNEAQ (reference sequence). The CDR3 consists of 14 residues. J was trimmed by 4 bases and V by 5 bases; bases with no gene match: 5. Complete variable domain (other parts from reference TRBV7-9 and TRBJ1-1): DTGVSQNPRHKITKRGQNVTFRCDPISEHNRLYWYRQTLGQGPEFLTYFQNEAQLEKSRLLSDRFSAERPKGSFSTLEIQRTEQGDSAMYLCASSTGTGPTEAFFGQGTRLTVV.

V usage is TRBV27 and J usage is TRBJ1-1; no definite D call. Trimming cost V 6 bases and J 8 bases, with 13 bases left between them. The CDR3 covers 12 residues. Germline CDR1 reads MNHEY; CDR2 reads SMNVEV (reference sequence). CDR3 amino acids: CASSPHPGEAFF. In DNA, the CDR3 is TGTGCCAGCAGCCCGCACCCGGGGGAAGCTTTCTTT.

Of note for this clone: Germline and junction disagree at one end, which may indicate a read error. This chain uses TRBV7-9 with TRBJ1-2, with 7 bases fitting TRBD1. The CDR3 is 13 residues long. Germline V CDR1 and CDR2: SEHNR, FQNEAQ (reference sequence). As DNA, the CDR3 is TGTGCCATCAGCGGACAGGAGGCCTATGGCTACACCTTC. Residues: CAISGQEAYGYTF.

The genes are TRBV5-4 and TRBJ1-3, with TRBD1 matching over 7 bases. The germline V gene encodes CDR1 SGHNT and CDR2 YYREEE (reference sequence). This CDR3 is built from 14 residues. With V trimmed by 4 bases and J by 2 bases, 3 bases remained unmatched. The CDR3 nucleotides read TGTGCCAGCAGCGCGGACAGGACTGGAAACACCATATATTTT. Translated, it gives CASSADRTGNTIYF.

The chain has TRBV15 and TRBJ1-3; D is perhaps TRBD1 (6 bases). Germline V gene sequence: CDR1 LNHNV, CDR2 YYDKDF (reference sequence). There are 16 residues in the CDR3. The V end lost 5 bases, the J end lost 2 bases, and 16 bases lay between the germline ends. The CDR3 here is CATSGARDTPGNTIYF. For the CDR3, the DNA is TGTGCCACCAGCGGAGCCCGGGACACTCCTGGAAACACCATATATTTT.

This chain connects TRBV7-9 to TRBJ1-3; D is undetermined. In germline, CDR1 is SEHNR, CDR2 FQNEAQ (reference sequence). The CDR3 has 14 residues. Deletions cut 5 bases from V and 2 bases from J, with 10 bases between. The CDR3 region has the DNA TGTGCCAGCAGCCGCGGGAACGCTGGAAACACCATATATTTT. Protein product: CASSRGNAGNTIYF.

CDR3 DNA sequence: TGTGCCAGCAGGGGTGACAGGGCAATCTATGGCTACACCTTC. Protein sequence: CASRGDRAIYGYTF. V usage is TRBV2 and J usage is TRBJ1-2; 7 bases fit TRBD1. Germline V CDR1 and CDR2: SNHLY, FYNNEI. The V gene end was trimmed by 6 bases and the J gene end by 4 bases; junction bases not matched to a gene: 8. The CDR3 has 14 amino acids.

The chain employs TRBV30 and TRBJ2-1; no clear D. V was pared by 0 bases and J by 9 bases, with 12 bases between. The CDR3 length is 13 residues. Per the germline V gene, CDR1 is GTSNPN and CDR2 is SVGIG (reference sequence). The CDR3 sequence: CAWSVLAEAEQFF. The CDR3, as DNA: TGTGCCTGGAGTGTACTGGCAGAGGCTGAGCAGTTCTTC.

Only a few counts were recorded for this clone. This chain connects TRBV21-1 to TRBJ1-2. TRBV21-1 counts as a pseudogene. This CDR3 region has 12 residues. CDR3 nucleotides: TGTGCCAGCAGCATTCCCCGTTATGGCTACACCTTC. Translating it yields CASSIPRYGYTF.